Given below is one T cell receptor (beta chain) in context. Germline values: CDR1 SGHAT, CDR2 FQNNGV. Trimming took 5 bases from V and 0 from J, leaving 11 bases between them. The CDR3 has 15 amino acids. This sample is part of a study of blood T cell repertoires in COVID-19. The method was immunoSEQ multiplex PCR; TCRdb's version includes in-frame clones alone and lacks a portion of them. In the table there are hundreds of thousands of clones, approximately 89% of which are singletons. Participant-given clinical history determined each cohort assignment. This TCR came from a woman aged 40 to 50 who had recovered from COVID-19. The sample was PBMCs or T cells enriched from blood (not recorded which). V gene TRBV11-2 combines with J gene TRBJ1-3; no clear D. CDR3 sequence reads: CASSQRRDSGNTIYF. The CDR3, as DNA: TGTGCCAGCAGCCAGAGGAGGGACTCTGGAAACACCATATATTTT.